Only one count was recorded for the clone carrying this TCR beta chain. Per germline, CDR1 LNHNV and CDR2 YYDKDF (reference sequence). This CDR3 comprises 15 residues. V was pared by 0 bases and J by 2 bases, with 8 bases between. Original analysis: Amplifying reference gene primers gave estimates of nucleated cell counts. The table came from immunoSEQ multiplex PCR; TCRdb's copy has only in-frame clones and leaves some out. V and J calls and clone size come straight from that table; D and trimming were deduced from the DNA. There are some 350,000 clones in the sample; under 95% occur only once, and around 3.5% lies in the top ten. This sample was included in a study of blood T cell repertoires in COVID-19. Overall study context: The United States, Italy and Spain supplied acute and convalescent COVID-19 samples. PBMCs, B-cell-depleted T cells, or T cells were the source of the cDNA or gDNA that made up the material.

The receptor's source is a woman between 18 and 30 years old who had recovered from COVID-19. The source material was peripheral blood. V is TRBV15 and J is TRBJ1-3; D perhaps matches TRBD1 (5 bases). DNA of the CDR3: TGTGCCACCAGCAGAGATGCGGGGCCTGGAAACACCATATATTTT. Residues: CATSRDAGPGNTIYF.